This TCR beta chain is drawn from a study of regulatory T cells in long-lasting Graves disease. General study findings and limits: Whereas new patients shared 900 to 1,000 public clonotypes, persistent patients shared more, at 2,500 to 3,500.

In building TCR beta libraries, iRepertoire HTBI primers were used together with Arm-PCR of CDR3 regions. From the multiplex PCR reads, TCRdb called clonotypes with MiXCR, one entry per CDR3 protein. The sample has hundreds of thousands of distinct CDR3 sequences; 15% to 20% are singletons. On this clonotype: Its antigen is as yet unknown.

The CDR3 is 16 amino acids. Germline lookup yields CDR1 MDHEN and CDR2 SYDVKM. V gave up 6 bases and J gave up 3 bases; unmatched junction bases: 12. Stated time point: newly diagnosed GD, antithyroid drugs for less than 3 months. The TCR library used RNA extracted from PBMCs. Separately, the same data were catalogued under a study of T cells in Graves' hyperthyroidism and ophthalmopathy.

The chain is built from TRBV28 and TRBJ2-3, with 7 bases identical to TRBD2. This TCR came from a woman aged 25 to 45 with Graves disease. The source was peripheral blood mononuclear cells (PBMCs), collected at new diagnosis, from a patient treated with antithyroid drugs. The DNA for the CDR3 is TGTGCCAGCAGCTCTGCCCTAGCGGCGGGGACAGATACGCAGTATTTT. The encoded protein is CASSSALAAGTDTQYF.